One T cell receptor (beta chain) is described in this entry. Its antigen is unknown. The data stem from a study of PD-1 blockade in classical Hodgkin lymphoma. The time point is: cycle 4 day 1 (C4D1), after 6 weeks of nivolumab. Autologous stem cell transplantation was followed by relapse in every patient, and brentuximab vedotin exposure varied. The table came from immunoSEQ multiplex PCR; TCRdb's copy has only in-frame clones and leaves some out. Seen here are tens of thousands of clones, over 70% observed once, and the top ten hold around 9.5%. Study conclusions and caveats: Exclusion was the outcome for patients who began nivolumab under 1 year after ASCT. Those achieving complete response showed baseline diversity like newly diagnosed patients.

The CDR3 contains 15 residues. The V end was cut by 3 bases, the J end by 3 bases, with 9 bases between. Germline V gene data show CDR1 as LNHDA and CDR2 as SQIVND (reference sequence). The sample consisted of peripheral blood mononuclear cells (PBMCs), taken before the fourth cycle of nivolumab. The receptor was derived from a human donor with classical Hodgkin lymphoma. The chain has TRBV19 and TRBJ1-6; D is unclear. CDR3 DNA: TGTGCCAGTAGTATTGTCGGAGACTATAATTCACCCCTCCACTTT. Translation: CASSIVGDYNSPLHF.